These 27 T cell receptor beta chains came from one sample sequenced in a study of OX40 agonist ivuxolimab in advanced cancers. The data were produced by immunoSEQ multiplex PCR, yet TCRdb's version contains in-frame clones alone and is incomplete. The table includes roughly 50,000 clones, approximately 88% detected once. This specimen was CD4+ or CD8+ T cells sorted from blood, taken in a trial of the OX40 agonist ivuxolimab. These TCRs come from an adult with an advanced solid tumor such as melanoma, head and neck, liver or kidney cancer.

This clone has only a few counts. The gene calls are TRBV18 and TRBJ2-2; D is undetermined. Germline CDR1 KGHSH, CDR2 LQKENI. The CDR3 has 14 residues. The V end lost 5 bases, the J end lost 6 bases, and 13 bases lay between the germline ends. The CDR3, as DNA: TGTGCCAGCTCAAATCAGAATATCCCCGGGGAGCTGTTTTTT. This sequence encodes CASSNQNIPGELFF.

The V call is TRBV5-1, the J call TRBJ1-6, with unresolved D. Trimming took off 1 base at V and 0 bases at J, with 8 bases between the two ends. Per germline, CDR1 SGHRS and CDR2 YFSETQ. The CDR3 runs to 16 residues. The CDR3 sequence is CASSLTASSYNSPLHF. DNA for the CDR3: TGCGCCAGCAGCTTGACAGCGAGCTCCTATAATTCACCCCTCCACTTT.

J is TRBJ1-1 and V is TRBV7-2, with D possibly matching TRBD1 (5 bases). Germline CDR1 and CDR2: SGHTA and FQGNSA. Trimming shortened V by 0 bases and J by 0 bases, and 5 bases separated the two germline ends. The CDR3 contains 14 residues. DNA of the CDR3: TGTGCCAGCAGCTTAGCGGGGGTGAACACTGAAGCTTTCTTT. This translates into CASSLAGVNTEAFF. Full variable domain (remainder filled in from reference TRBV7-2 and TRBJ1-1): GAGVSQSPSNKVTEKGKDVELRCDPISGHTALYWYRQSLGQGLEFLIYFQGNSAPDKSGLPSDRFSAERTGGSVSTLTIQRTQQEDSAVYLCASSLAGVNTEAFFGQGTRLTVV.

The chain uses TRBV5-6 and TRBJ2-5; 12 nucleotides agree with TRBD2. The V gene end was trimmed by 4 bases and the J gene end by 5 bases; junction bases not matched to a gene: 6. Germline CDR1 reads SGHDT; CDR2 reads YYEEEE. The CDR3 extends over 15 amino acids. For the CDR3, the DNA is TGTGCCAGCAGCCCAGGACTAGCGGGGTGGGAGACCCAGTACTTC. It translates to CASSPGLAGWETQYF.

This chain links TRBV18 with TRBJ1-2; 9 bases agree with TRBD1. The V gene end was trimmed by 1 base and the J gene end by 6 bases; junction bases not matched to a gene: 6. Germline V gene lookup returns CDR1 KGHSH and CDR2 LQKENI. The CDR3 has 15 residues. Here the CDR3 DNA reads TGTGCCAGCTCACCACGGACAGGGGCGGTCGATGGCTACACCTTC. Its translation is CASSPRTGAVDGYTF.

The sample holds one count of this clone. The rearrangement joins TRBV7-9 to TRBJ1-1, with D unclear. This CDR3 has 11 residues. Per germline, CDR1 SEHNR and CDR2 FQNEAQ (reference sequence). V was clipped by 2 bases and J by 5 bases, with 3 bases between them. The DNA of the CDR3 is TGTGCCAGCAGCTTAAAGACTGAAGCTTTCTTT. Its translation is CASSLKTEAFF.

A single count supports this clone. The J gene is TRBJ2-7, the V gene TRBV7-2; unclear D gene. Germline CDR1 and CDR2: SGHTA and FQGNSA. Trimming cost V 1 base and J 4 bases, with 11 bases left between them. The length of the CDR3 is 14 residues. CDR3 sequence reads: CASSLGVGRYEQYF. The CDR3 DNA reads TGTGCCAGCAGCTTAGGTGTCGGGCGATACGAGCAGTACTTC.

The V and J genes are TRBV6-1 and TRBJ1-5; no clear D gene. Trimming removed 0 bases at V and 5 bases at J, with 8 bases between. The germline V gene encodes CDR1 MNHNS and CDR2 SASEGT. The CDR3 length is 14 residues. CDR3 protein: CASSEASRDQPQHF. The CDR3 DNA reads TGTGCCAGCAGTGAAGCGTCGCGAGATCAGCCCCAGCATTTT.

This chain links TRBV19 with TRBJ2-3; D is perhaps TRBD2 (5 bases). Germline CDR1 reads LNHDA; CDR2 reads SQIVND (reference sequence). V was cut by 1 base and J by 4 bases, with 12 bases left in between. The CDR3 extends over 15 amino acids. The DNA for the CDR3 is TGTGCCAGTAGTATAGGCGGGCGACCAGCAGATACGCAGTATTTT. It translates to CASSIGGRPADTQYF.

The genes are TRBV7-6 and TRBJ1-4, with 9 nucleotides matching TRBD1. The CDR3 totals 17 residues. V shed 3 bases and J 1 base; nucleotides not matched to a gene: 6. Looked up from germline, CDR1 is SGHVS and CDR2 is FNYEAQ. The CDR3 bases are TGTGCCAGCAGCTTGCGGGACAGGGCTAAAACTAATGAAAAACTGTTTTTT. This translates into CASSLRDRAKTNEKLFF.

The genes are TRBV7-9 and TRBJ2-4; possibly TRBD2 for D (6 bases). V was pared by 1 base and J by 1 base, with 11 bases between. This CDR3 region has 16 residues. Germline CDR1 and CDR2: SEHNR and FQNEAQ (reference sequence). This CDR3 reads CASSLGAGRAKNIQYF. CDR3 sequence (DNA): TGTGCCAGCAGCTTAGGGGCAGGGAGGGCCAAAAACATTCAGTACTTC.

V usage is TRBV29-1 and J usage is TRBJ1-2; 7 nucleotides align to TRBD1. The CDR3 has 13 residues. Trimming removed 2 bases from V and 7 bases from J; junction bases left unmatched: 7. Germline lookup yields CDR1 SQVTM and CDR2 ANQGSEA. The CDR3 nucleotides read TGCAGCGTTGAAACAGACAGGGATGGTGGCTACACCTTC. Protein product: CSVETDRDGGYTF. The full variable domain, in which reference TRBV29-1 and TRBJ1-2 provide the parts outside the CDR3, is SAVISQKPSRDICQRGTSLTIQCQVDSQVTMMFWYRQQPGQSLTLIATANQGSEATYESGFVIDKFPISRPNLTFSTLTVSNMSPEDSSIYLCSVETDRDGGYTFGSGTRLTVV.

V is TRBV2 and J is TRBJ1-2; the D is unclear. The germline V gene encodes CDR1 SNHLY and CDR2 FYNNEI. Trimming removed 5 bases at V and 3 bases at J, with 10 bases between. CDR3 length equals 13 residues. The CDR3 DNA sequence: TGTGCCAGCAGTCCTGGGGTAGACTATGGCTACACCTTC. Encoded protein: CASSPGVDYGYTF.

This chain joins TRBV5-4 and TRBJ2-3; 7 bases agree with TRBD2. V gave up 1 base and J gave up 0 bases; unmatched junction bases: 2. From germline, CDR1 is SGHNT and CDR2 YYREEE (reference sequence). This CDR3 is built from 15 residues. Here the CDR3 DNA reads TGTGCCAGCAGCTTGCCCGGGAGGAGCACAGATACGCAGTATTTT. It encodes CASSLPGRSTDTQYF.

V usage is TRBV28 and J usage is TRBJ2-7, with 8 bases lining up with TRBD2. The CDR3 loop spans 15 amino acids. The germline V gene has CDR1 MDHEN and CDR2 SYDVKM. V shed 5 bases, J shed 4 bases, and the junction held 10 bases outside the gene matches. CDR3 region: CASSPSISGRYEQYF. The CDR3 bases are TGTGCCAGCAGTCCTAGCATCAGCGGGAGATACGAGCAGTACTTC.

This chain links TRBV7-2 with TRBJ2-7; D ambiguous. Trimming removed 1 base at V and 6 bases at J, with 10 bases between. The CDR3 has 13 residues. Looked up from germline, CDR1 is SGHTA and CDR2 is FQGNSA. The CDR3 DNA reads as TGTGCCAGCAGCTTAGAGAGTCGGCGCGAGCAGTACTTC. Residues: CASSLESRREQYF.

The chain employs TRBV6-1 and TRBJ2-1; 9 positions match TRBD2. Losses at the gene ends were 3 bases for V and 2 bases for J; bases not matched to a gene: 2. The length of the CDR3 is 15 residues. Per germline, CDR1 MNHNS and CDR2 SASEGT. CDR3 bases: TGTGCCAGCAGTGAGGGACTAGCCACCTACAATGAGCAGTTCTTC. Its protein product is CASSEGLATYNEQFF.

In DNA form, the CDR3 reads TGTGCCAGCTCACCACTAAGGACAGGGGGCGAAGATACGCAGTATTTT. This gives the protein CASSPLRTGGEDTQYF. The rearrangement uses TRBV18 and TRBJ2-3, with 11 bases fitting TRBD1. After removal of 1 base from V and 5 bases from J, the junction contained 5 bases not matched to a gene. Germline V CDR1 and CDR2: KGHSH, LQKENI. The CDR3 extends over 16 amino acids.

V usage is TRBV19 and J usage is TRBJ2-2; tentative D call: TRBD2 (5 bases). This CDR3 is 14 amino acids long. The V and J ends lost 7 bases and 7 bases respectively, with 16 bases between them. Germline V lookup: CDR1 LNHDA, CDR2 SQIVND (reference sequence). The CDR3 nucleotides read TGTGCCAGTAAAAGCGGCCAGACACACGGGGAGCTGTTTTTT. This encodes CASKSGQTHGELFF.

This CDR3 reads CASSMTGNEQYF. The CDR3 coding sequence is TGTGCCAGCAGCATGACAGGGAACGAGCAGTACTTC. V is TRBV4-2 and J is TRBJ2-7; 7 nucleotides align to TRBD1. V gave up 5 bases and J gave up 5 bases; unmatched junction bases: 3. The CDR3 sequence is 12 residues long. Per the germline V gene, CDR1 is LGHNA and CDR2 is YNFKEQ.

The J gene is TRBJ1-1, the V gene TRBV4-3, with D perhaps matching TRBD1 (5 bases). The germline V gene encodes CDR1 LGHNA and CDR2 YSLEER. The V gene lost 5 bases and the J gene lost 0 bases, with 16 bases spanning the gap. The CDR3 is made up of 16 amino acids. The CDR3 protein is CASSKGWGGMNTEAFF. The CDR3 DNA reads as TGCGCCAGCAGCAAGGGTTGGGGGGGGATGAACACTGAAGCTTTCTTT.

The CDR3 sequence is CATSRGEGFSAHEQYF. CDR3 coding DNA: TGTGCCACCAGCAGAGGGGAGGGCTTCTCTGCCCACGAGCAGTACTTC. This chain joins TRBV15 and TRBJ2-7; TRBD2 matches 7 bases. J was trimmed by 5 bases and V by 1 base; bases with no gene match: 11. This CDR3 contains 16 residues. Germline CDR1 LNHNV, CDR2 YYDKDF (reference sequence).

V is TRBV5-5 and J is TRBJ2-7; D is unclear. CDR1 and CDR2 from the germline V gene are SGHKS and YYEKEE (reference sequence). This CDR3 region has 13 residues. V dropped 0 bases and J dropped 2 bases, with 6 bases sitting between them. This CDR3 is CASSLEQTYEQYV. Here the CDR3 DNA reads TGTGCCAGCAGCTTGGAACAAACCTACGAGCAGTACGTC.

The chain combines TRBV27 with TRBJ2-1; 11 bases fit TRBD1. This CDR3 region has 16 residues. The germline CDR1 and CDR2 sequences are MNHEY and SMNVEV (reference sequence). Trimming removed 2 bases from V and 8 bases from J; junction bases left unmatched: 8. The CDR3: CASSLSPGQGGDEQFF. The CDR3 bases are TGTGCCAGCAGTTTAAGCCCGGGACAGGGGGGAGATGAGCAGTTCTTC.

The CDR3 loop is CASSPGLPTNGELFF. The CDR3 coding sequence is TGTGCCAGCAGCCCGGGACTGCCAACAAACGGGGAGCTGTTTTTT. This chain links TRBV2 with TRBJ2-2; D possibly corresponds to TRBD2 (6 bases). V was shortened by 6 bases and J by 7 bases, with 18 bases between the two germline ends. In germline, CDR1 is SNHLY, CDR2 FYNNEI. The CDR3 runs 15 residues.

CDR3 residues: CSAEVGQGQPQHF. DNA for the CDR3: TGCAGCGCGGAGGTTGGGCAGGGTCAGCCCCAGCATTTT. The chain employs TRBV29-1 and TRBJ1-5, with D perhaps TRBD1 (5 bases). The CDR3 consists of 13 residues. V gave up 7 bases and J gave up 6 bases, with 16 bases separating them. CDR1 is SQVTM, CDR2 ANQGSEA, per germline.

This clone was seen just once. V gene TRBV27 combines with J gene TRBJ2-3; D is possibly TRBD1 or TRBD2 (5 bases each). V shed 2 bases and J shed 6 bases, with 9 bases lying between them. Germline CDR1 reads MNHEY; CDR2 reads SMNVEV (reference sequence). The CDR3 runs 13 residues. CDR3 DNA sequence: TGTGCCAGCAGTTTAGGTTGGGGGGATACGCAGTATTTT. Translation: CASSLGWGDTQYF.